This passage covers 27 T cell receptor beta chains from one sample sequenced in a study of blood T cell repertoires in COVID-19. Produced via immunoSEQ multiplex PCR; TCRdb's table is partial and in-frame only. The sample yields about 97,000 clones, 70% to 90% seen once. Sequenced input: peripheral blood. Receptors originate from a man aged 45-65 years with active COVID-19.

This CDR3 reads CSVDANRGQTEAFF. CDR3 in DNA: TGCAGCGTTGACGCCAACAGGGGGCAAACTGAAGCTTTCTTT. V gene TRBV29-1 combines with J gene TRBJ1-1, with TRBD1 matching over 9 bases. This CDR3 comprises 14 residues. The germline CDR1 and CDR2 sequences are SQVTM and ANQGSEA. V dropped 3 bases and J dropped 5; count of bases not matched to a gene: 7.

The rearrangement links TRBV6-5 to TRBJ2-2; TRBD1 is a possible D gene (6 bases). The CDR3 is 15 residues long. Germline loops: CDR1 MNHEY, CDR2 SVGAGI. Trimming removed 6 bases from V and 4 bases from J, with 15 bases in between. Here the CDR3 DNA reads TGTGCCAGCAGCAGGGGAACCGGAGGCACCGGGGAGCTGTTTTTT. Protein sequence: CASSRGTGGTGELFF.

The V call is TRBV15, the J call TRBJ2-2; 8 nucleotides align to TRBD1. Germline V gene lookup returns CDR1 LNHNV and CDR2 YYDKDF (reference sequence). The length of the CDR3 is 17 residues. Trimming at V came to 2 bases and at J to 5 bases, leaving 10 bases not matched to a gene. The CDR3 DNA follows: TGTGCCACCAGCAGACCCGGACAGGGTTCTGTTACCGGGGAGCTGTTTTTT. This codes for CATSRPGQGSVTGELFF. The variable domain in full, with the rest retrieved from reference TRBV15 and TRBJ2-2, is DAMVIQNPRYQVTQFGKPVTLSCSQTLNHNVMYWYQQKSSQAPKLLFHYYDKDFNNEADTPDNFQSRRPNTSFCFLDIRSPGLGDTAMYLCATSRPGQGSVTGELFFGEGSRLTVL.

The chain employs TRBV18 and TRBJ2-1; possibly TRBD1 for D (6 bases). The germline gives CDR1 KGHSH, CDR2 LQKENI. V was clipped by 0 bases and J by 6 bases, with 18 bases between them. The CDR3 runs 17 residues. The CDR3 DNA reads as TGTGCCAGCTCACCACCCAGGGGCGCCGACCAGATCAATGAGCAGTTCTTC. Translated, it gives CASSPPRGADQINEQFF.

The genes are TRBV19 and TRBJ1-6; 7 bases agree with TRBD1. CDR3 size: 16 residues. Germline V gives CDR1 LNHDA, CDR2 SQIVND (reference sequence). J lost 3 bases, V lost 7 bases, and 9 bases had no gene match. The CDR3 spells CASTPDREYYNSPLHF. CDR3 nucleotides: TGTGCCAGTACCCCCGACAGGGAATACTATAATTCACCCCTCCACTTT. The entire variable domain, with the rest obtained from reference TRBV19 and TRBJ1-6, is as follows: DGGITQSPKYLFRKEGQNVTLSCEQNLNHDAMYWYRQDPGQGLRLIYYSQIVNDFQKGDIAEGYSVSREKKESFPLTVTSAQKNPTAFYLCASTPDREYYNSPLHFGNGTRLTVT.

V is TRBV5-4 and J is TRBJ2-3; the match to TRBD2 covers 9 bases. With V trimmed by 2 bases and J by 0 bases, 1 base remained unmatched. CDR1 and CDR2 (germline): SGHNT, YYREEE (reference sequence). The CDR3 is 15 residues long. Here the CDR3 reads CASSLAGGSTDTQYF. CDR3 sequence (DNA): TGTGCCAGCAGCTTAGCGGGGGGTAGCACAGATACGCAGTATTTT.

The V call is TRBV24-1, the J call TRBJ2-4; 7 nucleotides agree with TRBD2. Unmatched junction bases numbered 5, after V lost 4 bases and J lost 3 bases. The germline V gene has CDR1 KGHDR and CDR2 SFDVKD. The length of the CDR3 is 15 residues. The CDR3 DNA follows: TGTGCCACCAGTGACCCAAGGGACTACAAAAACATTCAGTACTTC. The encoded protein is CATSDPRDYKNIQYF.

The chain combines TRBV5-1 with TRBJ1-1, with D possibly matching TRBD1 (6 bases). The germline gives CDR1 SGHRS, CDR2 YFSETQ. Trimming took 2 bases from V and 0 from J, leaving 8 bases between them. The CDR3 runs 14 residues. For the CDR3, the DNA is TGCGCCAGCAGCTTAGGGGGGGTGAACACTGAAGCTTTCTTT. Translating it yields CASSLGGVNTEAFF.

This clone came up a few times. The chain is built from TRBV7-9 and TRBJ2-1; 7 bases map to TRBD1. From germline, CDR1 is SEHNR and CDR2 FQNEAQ (reference sequence). This CDR3 spans 12 amino acids. V dropped 5 bases and J dropped 13; count of bases not matched to a gene: 8. CDR3 protein: CASSLRDSPQFF. The CDR3 DNA follows: TGTGCCAGCAGCCTTCGGGACAGTCCTCAGTTCTTC.

A few counts support this clone. This chain uses TRBV5-1 with TRBJ1-6; a possible D gene is TRBD1 (6 bases). V dropped 3 bases and J dropped 12 bases, with 19 bases sitting between them. CDR1 is SGHRS, CDR2 YFSETQ, per germline. The CDR3 has 15 amino acids. The DNA of the CDR3 is TGCGCCAGCAGCTCCGAGGCAGGGGCGCGAGGACCCCTCCACTTT. Translating gives CASSSEAGARGPLHF.

The chain joins TRBV5-1 to TRBJ1-1, with D perhaps matching TRBD1 (5 bases). Trimming took off 6 bases at V and 0 bases at J, with 9 bases between the two ends. CDR1 SGHRS and CDR2 YFSETQ come from the germline V gene. CDR3 size: 13 residues. CDR3 in amino acids: CASKYRLNTEAFF. CDR3 bases: TGCGCCAGCAAGTACAGGCTGAACACTGAAGCTTTCTTT.

The CDR3 coding sequence is TGTGCCAGGCCGGGTCGGGCTAGCGGGGGGTCTTTTAACAATGAGCAGTTCTTC. It is translated as CARPGRASGGSFNNEQFF. This chain uses TRBV21-1 with TRBJ2-1; TRBD2 is the table's D call, not checked against the DNA. TRBV21-1 is termed a pseudogene. There are 18 residues in the CDR3.

V and J are TRBV2 and TRBJ2-7; TRBD2 agrees at 13 bases. This CDR3 is 16 amino acids long. Trimming cost V 5 bases and J 2 bases; bases outside gene matches: 6. Germline CDR1 SNHLY, CDR2 FYNNEI. CDR3 residues: CASSHFGLAGAYEQYF. The CDR3, as DNA: TGTGCCAGCAGTCACTTCGGACTAGCGGGGGCCTACGAGCAGTACTTC.

This rearrangement joins TRBV2 to TRBJ2-1, with D possibly matching TRBD1 (7 bases). The germline V gene has CDR1 SNHLY and CDR2 FYNNEI. The ends were cut back, 3 bases at V and 5 bases at J, with 14 bases in the middle. The CDR3 covers 15 residues. The CDR3 is CASSEWRGHNNEQFF. The CDR3 DNA reads as TGTGCCAGCAGTGAGTGGAGGGGGCATAACAATGAGCAGTTCTTC.

This chain uses TRBV25-1 with TRBJ1-6; 7 bases agree with TRBD1. This CDR3 is 14 amino acids long. From germline, CDR1 is MGHDK and CDR2 SYGVNS. Trimming removed 6 bases from V and 4 bases from J; junction bases left unmatched: 3. CDR3 in amino acids: CASSPGQYNSPLHF. The CDR3 nucleotides read TGTGCCAGCAGCCCGGGACAGTATAATTCACCCCTCCACTTT.

The chain carries TRBV10-3 and TRBJ2-3; 16 nucleotides align to TRBD2. CDR3 length: 20 residues. Trimming removed 2 bases from V and 0 bases from J; junction bases left unmatched: 8. The germline CDR1 and CDR2 sequences are ENHRY and SYGVKD. CDR3 region: CAISEPTGLAGGESTDTQYF. The CDR3 DNA sequence: TGTGCCATCAGTGAGCCGACGGGACTAGCGGGGGGGGAAAGCACAGATACGCAGTATTTT.

V and J are TRBV5-5 and TRBJ1-6, with 7 bases identical to TRBD1. Germline V lookup: CDR1 SGHKS, CDR2 YYEKEE (reference sequence). V gave up 6 bases and J gave up 6 bases; unmatched junction bases: 6. This CDR3 is 14 amino acids long. CDR3 DNA sequence: TGTGCCAGCACCTCCGGGACAGTTAATTCACCCCTCCACTTT. It translates to CASTSGTVNSPLHF. The full variable domain, in which reference TRBV5-5 and TRBJ1-6 provide the parts outside the CDR3, is DAGVTQSPTHLIKTRGQQVTLRCSPISGHKSVSWYQQVLGQGPQFIFQYYEKEERGRGNFPDRFSARQFPNYSSELNVNALLLGDSALYLCASTSGTVNSPLHFGNGTRLTVT.

The chain carries TRBV7-9 and TRBJ1-5; 7 bases line up with TRBD1. CDR1 is SEHNR, CDR2 FQNEAQ, per germline (reference sequence). The CDR3 is 15 residues long. The trim removed 1 base at V and 4 bases at J, leaving 4 bases unmatched. CDR3 loop: CASSLGQGYNQPQHF. CDR3 coding DNA: TGTGCCAGCAGCTTAGGACAGGGCTATAATCAGCCCCAGCATTTT.

This sequence joins TRBV25-1 and TRBJ1-5; no clear D gene. The CDR3 has 16 amino acids. Between the trimmed V and J ends, which lost 8 bases and 0 bases, there was a span of 17 bases. The germline V gene encodes CDR1 MGHDK and CDR2 SYGVNS. The chain's CDR3 is CASCTGSDYSNQPQHF. CDR3 coding DNA: TGTGCCAGCTGCACGGGGTCTGATTATAGCAATCAGCCCCAGCATTTT.

V gene TRBV2 combines with J gene TRBJ1-5; no definite D call. Germline V gene lookup returns CDR1 SNHLY and CDR2 FYNNEI. This CDR3 is 16 amino acids long. Trimming took 4 bases from V and 2 from J, leaving 15 bases between them. CDR3 protein: CASSGTFLGGNQPQHF. CDR3 DNA: TGTGCCAGCAGTGGGACTTTCCTTGGGGGCAATCAGCCCCAGCATTTT.

V and J are TRBV3-1 (or the pseudogene TRBV3-2) and TRBJ2-7; TRBD2 aligns across 10 bases. CDR3 size: 16 residues. Losses at the gene ends were 0 bases for V and 6 bases for J; bases not matched to a gene: 8. The germline V gene encodes CDR1 LGHDT and CDR2 YNNKEL (reference sequence). CDR3 nucleotides: TGTGCCAGCAGCCAAGATCTGGCTAGCGGGGGTTCCGAGCAGTACTTC. Residues: CASSQDLASGGSEQYF.

The rearrangement joins TRBV27 to TRBJ1-4; 9 nucleotides agree with TRBD1. Per germline, CDR1 MNHEY and CDR2 SMNVEV (reference sequence). Trimming at V came to 0 bases and at J to 5 bases, leaving 4 bases not matched to a gene. This CDR3 comprises 16 residues. This CDR3 reads CASSLSLGQGNEKLFF. The CDR3 region has the DNA TGTGCCAGCAGTTTATCCCTAGGACAGGGGAATGAAAAACTGTTTTTT.

The chain joins TRBV7-3 to TRBJ1-1, with a tentative D call TRBD1 (5 bases). V dropped 4 bases and J dropped 2 bases, with 11 bases sitting between them. CDR1 SGHTA and CDR2 FQGTGA come from the germline V gene. The CDR3 extends over 14 amino acids. The CDR3 bases are TGTGCCAGCAGCTCCCGGGGGGGTAACACTGAAGCTTTCTTT. Translating gives CASSSRGGNTEAFF.

This clone has a handful of counts. J is TRBJ1-2 and V is TRBV2; D uncertain. Trimming cost V 5 bases and J 0 bases, with 10 bases left between them. CDR3 size: 14 residues. Germline CDR1 and CDR2: SNHLY and FYNNEI. This chain's CDR3 is CASSQDLTNYGYTF. Here the CDR3 DNA reads TGTGCCAGCAGTCAAGACCTAACTAACTATGGCTACACCTTC.

The chain carries TRBV11-2 and TRBJ2-7; 8 bases fit TRBD2. Trimming at V came to 2 bases and at J to 1 base, leaving 4 bases not matched to a gene. CDR1 and CDR2 (germline): SGHAT, FQNNGV. The CDR3 has 15 amino acids. CDR3 residues: CASSLSRGGSYEQYF. The CDR3 DNA reads TGTGCCAGCAGCTTAAGTCGCGGGGGGTCCTACGAGCAGTACTTC.

The V call is TRBV6-5, the J call TRBJ1-1, with D perhaps TRBD1 (5 bases). The CDR3 consists of 14 residues. The V gene's germline CDR1 is MNHEY and CDR2 SVGAGI. Trimming took 0 bases from V and 5 from J, leaving 10 bases between them. In nucleotides, the CDR3 is TGTGCCAGCAGTTACTCGACAGCCCAAACTGAAGCTTTCTTT. Protein sequence: CASSYSTAQTEAFF.

The DNA for the CDR3 is TGTGCCAGTAGTATACCCCTCGAACGACTGCGCTCCAACTATGGCTACACCTTC. Translating gives CASSIPLERLRSNYGYTF. The chain carries TRBV19 and TRBJ1-2, with D unresolved. The V gene lost 2 bases and the J gene lost 2 bases, with 21 bases spanning the gap. The CDR3 loop spans 18 amino acids. Germline loops: CDR1 LNHDA, CDR2 SQIVND (reference sequence).